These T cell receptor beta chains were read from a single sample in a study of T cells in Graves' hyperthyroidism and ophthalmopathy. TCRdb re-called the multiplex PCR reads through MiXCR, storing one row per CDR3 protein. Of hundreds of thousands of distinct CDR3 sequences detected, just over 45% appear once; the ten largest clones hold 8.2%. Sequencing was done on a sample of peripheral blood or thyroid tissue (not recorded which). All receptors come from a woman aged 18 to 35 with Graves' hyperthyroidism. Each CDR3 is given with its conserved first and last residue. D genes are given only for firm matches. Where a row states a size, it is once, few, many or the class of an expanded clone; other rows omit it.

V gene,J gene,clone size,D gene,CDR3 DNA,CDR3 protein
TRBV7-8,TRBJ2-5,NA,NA,TGTGCCAGCAGCTTGGACAGCCCCCAAGAGACCCAGTACTTC,CASSLDSPQETQYF
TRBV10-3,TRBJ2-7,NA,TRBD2,TGTGCCATCAGTGACCGACTAGCGGGAGCCCACGAGCAGTACTTC,CAISDRLAGAHEQYF
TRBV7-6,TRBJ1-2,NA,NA,TGTGCCAGCAGCTTAAATGTAGGCGAGGAGAACACCTATGGCTACACCTTC,CASSLNVGEENTYGYTF
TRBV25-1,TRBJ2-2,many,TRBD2,TGTGCCAGCAGTGACGGACTAGCGGGAGGGAGGAACACCGGGGAGCTGTTTTTT,CASSDGLAGGRNTGELFF
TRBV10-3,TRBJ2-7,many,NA,TGTGCCATCAGTGAAGGCGGCTCCTACGAGCAGTACTTC,CAISEGGSYEQYF
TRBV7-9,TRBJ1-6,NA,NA,TGTGCCAGCAGTTACGCGTACCGGGTGTACCAGCCCCTCCACTTT,CASSYAYRVYQPLHF
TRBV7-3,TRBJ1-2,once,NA,TGTGCCAGCAGCTTAAGAGAGGCAGATGGCTACACCTTC,CASSLREADGYTF
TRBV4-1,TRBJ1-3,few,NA,TGCGCCAGCAGCCAAGATCGACGTCAGAACTCTGGAAACACCATATATTTT,CASSQDRRQNSGNTIYF
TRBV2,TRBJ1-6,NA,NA,TGTGCCAGCAGCTTCATGCTCCGGGACGTCGGGGATTCTGGGCGATCACCCCTCCACTTT,CASSFMLRDVGDSGRSPLHF
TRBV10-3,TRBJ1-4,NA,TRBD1,TGTGCCATCAGTGGACAGGGGTCTGAAAAACTGTTTTTT,CAISGQGSEKLFF
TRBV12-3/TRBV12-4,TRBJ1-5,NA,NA,TGTGCCAGCAGCCCATGGGGGGGGAAGCAGCCCCAGCATTTT,CASSPWGGKQPQHF
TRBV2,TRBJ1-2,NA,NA,TGTGCCACCGAATGGGGCTACACCTTC,CATEWGYTF
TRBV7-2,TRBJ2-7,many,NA,TGTGCCAGCAGCTTAGCTAAATACTACGAGCAGTACTTC,CASSLAKYYEQYF
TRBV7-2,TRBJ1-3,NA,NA,TGTGCCAGCAGCACGGGGGGGGGCAGGAGCTCTGGAAACACCATATATTTT,CASSTGGGRSSGNTIYF
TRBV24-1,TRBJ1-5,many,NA,TGTGCCACCAGTGAAGGACGTGCCGGGCCCCAGCATTTT,CATSEGRAGPQHF
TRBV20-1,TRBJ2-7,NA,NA,TGCAGTGCTAGAGTGGACATTACCTACGAGCAGTACTTC,CSARVDITYEQYF
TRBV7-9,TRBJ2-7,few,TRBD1,TGTGCCAGCAGCAATCCCGGGACAGGGGGCCGGCGTAGAGACGAGCAGTACTTC,CASSNPGTGGRRRDEQYF
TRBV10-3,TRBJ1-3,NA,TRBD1,TGTGCCTCGGGGACAGGCCTTTCTGGAAACACCATATATTTT,CASGTGLSGNTIYF
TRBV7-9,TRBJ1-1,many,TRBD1,TGTGCCAGCAGATACAACAGGGGATCGGCTTTCTTT,CASRYNRGSAFF
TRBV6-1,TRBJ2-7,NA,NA,TGTGCCAGCAGTGAAGCCCTGGACAGCTCCTACGAGCAGTACTTC,CASSEALDSSYEQYF
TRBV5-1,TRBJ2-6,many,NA,TGCGCCAGCAGCTTGACGTACGTCCCTGGGGCCAACGTCCTGACTTTC,CASSLTYVPGANVLTF
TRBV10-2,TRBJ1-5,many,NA,TGCGCCAGCAGTGAGGTAGATAGCAATCAGCCCCAGCATTTT,CASSEVDSNQPQHF
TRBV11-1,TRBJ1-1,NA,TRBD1,TGTGCCAGCAGCCTCCGGGACAGGGGACACATGAACACTGAAGCTTTCTTT,CASSLRDRGHMNTEAFF
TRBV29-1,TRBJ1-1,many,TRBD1,TGCAGCGTCTCGCAGGGGGTTCTTACTGAAGCTTTCTTT,CSVSQGVLTEAFF
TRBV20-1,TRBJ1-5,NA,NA,TGCAGTGCTAGAGTCGGACAGACCAATCAGCCCCAGCATTTT,CSARVGQTNQPQHF
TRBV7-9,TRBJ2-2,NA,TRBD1,TGTGCCAGCAGCTTGGCGATGGGACAGGGGGAGCTGTTTTTT,CASSLAMGQGELFF
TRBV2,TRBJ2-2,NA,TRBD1,TGTGCCAGCACCGACAGGGCGATCACCGGGGAGCTGTTTTTT,CASTDRAITGELFF
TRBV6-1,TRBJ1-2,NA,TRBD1,TGTGCCAGCAGTCGGGACAGTCCCTATGGCTACACCTTC,CASSRDSPYGYTF
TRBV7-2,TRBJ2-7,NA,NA,TGTGCCAGCAGCGTTGACGGACAGAGGGCGGGAGAGCAGTACTTC,CASSVDGQRAGEQYF
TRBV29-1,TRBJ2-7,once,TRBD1,TGCAGCGCTAGACAGGGGGGGATCTCCTACGAGCAGTACTTC,CSARQGGISYEQYF
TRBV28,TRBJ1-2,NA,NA,TGTGCCAGCAGCTGGGACGACGTCTATGGCTACACCTTC,CASSWDDVYGYTF
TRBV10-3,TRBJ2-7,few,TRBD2,TGTGCCATCAGTGATACGACTAGCCCCACTTACGAGCAGTACTTC,CAISDTTSPTYEQYF
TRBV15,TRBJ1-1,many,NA,TGTGCCACCAGCAGAGCCGATAACACTGAAGCTTTCTTT,CATSRADNTEAFF
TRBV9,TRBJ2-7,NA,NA,TGTGCCAGCAGCCTCCTTCCAACCCAAGGCGAGCAGTACTTC,CASSLLPTQGEQYF
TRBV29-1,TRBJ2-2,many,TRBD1,TGCAGCGGGGGACAGGCGGGCACCGGGGAGCTGTTTTTT,CSGGQAGTGELFF
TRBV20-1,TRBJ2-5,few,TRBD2,TGCAGTGCTGACGGGACTAGCGGGAACCAAGAGACCCAGTACTTC,CSADGTSGNQETQYF
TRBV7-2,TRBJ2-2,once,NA,TGTGCCAGCAGCACCTATAGCGGCACCGGGGAGCTGTTTTTT,CASSTYSGTGELFF
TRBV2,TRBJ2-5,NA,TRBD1,TGTGCCAGCAGTTTCGACAGGGATCTACCAACCAGGGAGACCCAGTACTTC,CASSFDRDLPTRETQYF
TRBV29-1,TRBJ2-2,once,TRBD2,TGCAGCGTTGAAGATCCGGGAGGACCGGCGGGGGAGCTGTTTTTT,CSVEDPGGPAGELFF
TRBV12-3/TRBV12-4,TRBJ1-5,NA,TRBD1,TGTGCCAGCACCTTGACAGGGGGCGGACAGCCCCAGCATTTT,CASTLTGGGQPQHF
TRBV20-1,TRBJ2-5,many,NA,TGCAGTGCTAGGGAAAACGACCAAGAGACCCAGTACTTC,CSARENDQETQYF
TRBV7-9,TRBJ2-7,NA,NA,TGTGCCAGCAGCTTAGCGTCTCCGAGGGGCTACGAGCAGTACTTC,CASSLASPRGYEQYF
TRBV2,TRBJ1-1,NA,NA,TGTGCCGGCAGCGTAGCTGGGGTGAACACTGAAGCTTTCTTT,CAGSVAGVNTEAFF
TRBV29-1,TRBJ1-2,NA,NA,TGCAGCTACTACAGGGGCTACACCTTC,CSYYRGYTF
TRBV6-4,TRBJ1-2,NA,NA,TGTGCCAGCAGTGACTCTTCGGACTATGGCTACACCTTC,CASSDSSDYGYTF
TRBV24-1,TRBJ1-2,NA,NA,TGTGCCACCAGTGATTCATCCAGAGCCTATGGCTACACCTTC,CATSDSSRAYGYTF
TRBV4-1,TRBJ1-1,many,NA,TGCGCCAGCAGCCAAGTCAACTTGAACACTGAAGCTTTCTTT,CASSQVNLNTEAFF
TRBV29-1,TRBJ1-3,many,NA,TGCAGCGTTGACAGGGACTCTGGAAACACCATATATTTT,CSVDRDSGNTIYF
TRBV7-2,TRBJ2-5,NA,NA,TGTGCCAGCAGCACCGGGGCAACTACACGAGAGACCCAGTACTTC,CASSTGATTRETQYF
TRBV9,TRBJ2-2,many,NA,TGTGCCAGCAGCCAAGGCGGCGGGGAGCTGTTTTTT,CASSQGGGELFF